The 28 T cell receptor beta chains reported below all come from one sample, sequenced in a study of shared clonotypes between healthy human individuals. TCRdb keeps only in-frame clones here, not all; method: immunoSEQ multiplex PCR. The table includes roughly 320,000 clones, around 87% detected once. Sequenced material: memory CD8+ T cells sorted from blood. As to subset: CD45RO+ cells pooled with CCR7-negative TemRA cells. These receptors originate from a man between 18 and 35 years old in good health.

The chain joins TRBV2 to TRBJ1-2; 10 bases are shared with TRBD1. Per germline, CDR1 SNHLY and CDR2 FYNNEI. J was trimmed by 1 base and V by 6 bases; bases with no gene match: 14. The CDR3 is 18 residues long. The CDR3 sequence is CASRATDRGPRINYGYTF. The CDR3 nucleotides read TGTGCCAGCAGGGCAACTGACAGGGGGCCTAGGATTAACTATGGCTACACCTTC.

The rearrangement uses TRBV1 and TRBJ2-4; the table assigns TRBD1, which was not confirmed against the DNA. TRBV1 is a pseudogene. The CDR3 runs 12 residues. In nucleotides, the CDR3 is TGCACCAGCAGCCAGGGCCGTGTCATTCAGTACTTC. Translating it yields CTSSQGRVIQYF.

The CDR3 region has the DNA TGTGCCAGCAGTGACTACACGGACGGGGAGACCCAGTACTTC. It encodes CASSDYTDGETQYF. V usage is TRBV6-1 and J usage is TRBJ2-5; D is uncertain. Trimming left V 3 bases short and J 5 bases short, with 13 bases between. Germline CDR1 is MNHNS and CDR2 is SASEGT. The CDR3 consists of 14 residues.

The CDR3 loop reads CASSSPTSGTDTQYF. For the CDR3, the DNA is TGTGCCAGCAGTTCCCCGACTAGCGGCACAGATACGCAGTATTTT. The chain carries TRBV27 and TRBJ2-3, with 8 positions matching TRBD2. Germline CDR1 and CDR2: MNHEY and SMNVEV (reference sequence). V was pared by 4 bases and J by 1 base, with 4 bases of the junction left unmatched. This CDR3 has 15 residues.

V usage is TRBV10-2 and J usage is TRBJ2-7, with TRBD2 matching over 9 bases. J lost 3 bases, V lost 4 bases, and 10 bases had no gene match. This CDR3 is built from 16 residues. Germline values: CDR1 WSHSY, CDR2 SAAADI. DNA for the CDR3: TGCGCCAGCAGTGTAGTCGGGGGACTAGCTTACTACGAGCAGTACTTC. It is translated as CASSVVGGLAYYEQYF.

This chain uses TRBV13 with TRBJ2-7; 10 bases are shared with TRBD2. The CDR3 extends over 13 amino acids. The V gene end was trimmed by 7 bases and the J gene end by 4 bases; junction bases not matched to a gene: 4. Germline V gene data show CDR1 as PRHDT and CDR2 as FYEKMQ (reference sequence). The CDR3 reads CASTWTSGYEQYF. CDR3 nucleotide sequence: TGTGCCAGCACCTGGACTAGCGGATACGAGCAGTACTTC.

The chain links TRBV4-3 to TRBJ2-3; 10 bases agree with TRBD2. The CDR3 has 15 residues. Germline assignment: CDR1 LGHNA and CDR2 YSLEER. Unmatched junction bases numbered 5, after V lost 8 bases and J lost 0 bases. The CDR3 bases are TGCGCCAGCTCACTAGCGGGATCTAGCACAGATACGCAGTATTTT. This translates into CASSLAGSSTDTQYF.

V usage is TRBV5-6 and J usage is TRBJ1-5; no reliable D call. The V and J ends lost 5 bases and 0 bases respectively, with 9 bases between them. Per the germline V gene, CDR1 is SGHDT and CDR2 is YYEEEE. The CDR3 extends over 14 amino acids. The DNA for the CDR3 is TGTGCCAGCAGGCTTAAGGATAGCAATCAGCCCCAGCATTTT. Translating it yields CASRLKDSNQPQHF.

This chain uses TRBV5-1 with TRBJ1-4; D call uncertain. The V end lost 4 bases, the J end lost 3 bases, and 10 bases lay between the germline ends. Germline assignment: CDR1 SGHRS and CDR2 YFSETQ. This CDR3 has 14 amino acids. The CDR3 loop is CASSPTPSNEKLFF. In DNA form, the CDR3 reads TGCGCCAGCAGCCCAACCCCTTCTAATGAAAAACTGTTTTTT. Full variable domain (missing parts from reference TRBV5-1 and TRBJ1-4): KAGVTQTPRYLIKTRGQQVTLSCSPISGHRSVSWYQQTPGQGLQFLFEYFSETQRNKGNFPGRFSGRQFSNSRSEMNVSTLELGDSALYLCASSPTPSNEKLFFGSGTQLSVL.

V and J are TRBV7-9 and TRBJ2-7; 10 bases map to TRBD2. With V trimmed by 2 bases and J by 3 bases, 7 bases remained unmatched. The CDR3 is 16 amino acids. Germline loops: CDR1 SEHNR, CDR2 FQNEAQ (reference sequence). The CDR3 protein is CASSLKSAGGLYEQYF. CDR3 DNA sequence: TGTGCCAGCAGCTTAAAGTCAGCGGGGGGGCTCTACGAGCAGTACTTC.

CDR3 amino acids: CASSLEIAGLSSYEQYF. For the CDR3, the DNA is TGTGCCAGCAGCTTAGAAATCGCAGGGTTGAGCTCCTACGAGCAGTACTTC. This chain joins TRBV7-2 and TRBJ2-7; D possibly corresponds to TRBD1 (5 bases). V was clipped by 1 base and J by 0 bases, with 16 bases between them. Germline loops: CDR1 SGHTA, CDR2 FQGNSA. The CDR3 consists of 17 residues.

A word on this clone: Other DNA sequences in this sample translate to the same CDR3. This chain joins TRBV7-9 and TRBJ2-3, with unresolved D. Germline CDR1 SEHNR, CDR2 FQNEAQ (reference sequence). CDR3 size: 12 residues. The V end lost 5 bases, the J end lost 1 base, and 4 bases lay between the germline ends. CDR3 sequence (DNA): TGTGCCAGCAGCCTCCGCACAGATACGCAGTATTTT. The encoded protein is CASSLRTDTQYF.

This chain joins TRBV30 and TRBJ2-7; D gene ambiguous. The length of the CDR3 is 12 residues. From germline, CDR1 is GTSNPN and CDR2 SVGIG (reference sequence). With 0 bases removed from V and 5 bases from J, the gap between germline ends came to 8 bases. The CDR3 region is CAWSVLGNEQYF. CDR3 in DNA: TGTGCCTGGAGTGTTTTGGGGAACGAGCAGTACTTC.

J is TRBJ2-2 and V is TRBV5-6; D is unclear. V was cut by 3 bases and J by 9 bases, with 9 bases left in between. The length of the CDR3 is 12 residues. In germline, CDR1 is SGHDT, CDR2 YYEEEE. CDR3 bases: TGTGCCAGCAGCTCTGGTCCCCGGGAGCTGTTTTTT. This sequence encodes CASSSGPRELFF. Full variable domain (remainder filled in from reference TRBV5-6 and TRBJ2-2): DAGVTQSPTHLIKTRGQQVTLRCSPKSGHDTVSWYQQALGQGPQFIFQYYEEEERQRGNFPDRFSGHQFPNYSSELNVNALLLGDSALYLCASSSGPRELFFGEGSRLTVL.

The chain uses TRBV6-5 and TRBJ2-7; D is perhaps TRBD1 or TRBD2 (6 bases each). The CDR3 has 16 amino acids. V lost 0 bases, J lost 0 bases, and 12 bases lay in between. Per the germline V gene, CDR1 is MNHEY and CDR2 is SVGAGI. The CDR3, as DNA: TGTGCCAGCAGTTACTCGATGGGGGGCGACTCCTACGAGCAGTACTTC. Amino acid sequence: CASSYSMGGDSYEQYF.

The chain carries TRBV19 and TRBJ2-2; a possible D gene is TRBD2 (5 bases). Germline assignment: CDR1 LNHDA and CDR2 SQIVND (reference sequence). V was clipped by 4 bases and J by 7 bases, with 16 bases between them. CDR3 size: 15 residues. The CDR3 DNA follows: TGTGCCAGTAGTACCCCAGAGGGCTACATCGGGGAGCTGTTTTTT. This encodes CASSTPEGYIGELFF.

The chain uses TRBV28 and TRBJ1-5, with D perhaps matching TRBD1 (6 bases). V was cut by 3 bases and J by 6 bases, with 12 bases left in between. The CDR3 has 14 amino acids. Germline CDR1 MDHEN, CDR2 SYDVKM. CDR3 coding DNA: TGTGCCAGCAGTTTGGGCCAGGGGATTCAGCCCCAGCATTTT. Encoded protein: CASSLGQGIQPQHF.

This chain joins TRBV10-2 and TRBJ2-7, with D possibly being TRBD1 or TRBD2 (5 bases each). The V and J ends lost 7 bases and 6 bases respectively, with 13 bases between them. The CDR3 spans 12 residues. Germline CDR1 WSHSY, CDR2 SAAADI. CDR3 sequence (DNA): TGCGCCAGCACCCGGGGCTGGAGCGAGCAGTACTTC. Translated: CASTRGWSEQYF.

Written as DNA, the CDR3 is TGCGCCAGCAGCTTATTAGACAGGGCATATGGCTACACCTTC. Translation: CASSLLDRAYGYTF. This chain links TRBV5-1 with TRBJ1-2, with 7 positions matching TRBD1. The CDR3 length is 14 residues. Germline assignment: CDR1 SGHRS and CDR2 YFSETQ. The J segment lost 5 bases and the V segment lost 2 bases, leaving 6 bases of the junction unmatched.

This clone was observed a few times. The V and J genes are TRBV10-2 and TRBJ2-5; D ambiguous. The J call may be wrong; the DNA end is better matched by TRBJ2-7. This CDR3 is built from 13 residues. Germline-derived CDR1 and CDR2 are WSHSY and SAAADI. DNA for the CDR3: TGCGCCAGCAGTGAGTCGTGGGGCTACGAGCAGTACTTC. This encodes CASSESWGYEQYF.

This clone was seen once. The chain couples TRBV9 to TRBJ1-6, with D possibly being TRBD1 (5 bases). Per germline, CDR1 SGDLS and CDR2 YYNGEE. The CDR3 runs 14 residues. V dropped 0 bases and J dropped 5 bases, with 6 bases sitting between them. The CDR3 loop reads CASSVAGDNSPLHF. As DNA, the CDR3 is TGTGCCAGCAGCGTAGCGGGGGATAATTCACCCCTCCACTTT.

This sequence joins TRBV4-1 and TRBJ2-7, with 10 nucleotides matching TRBD2. The CDR3 consists of 17 residues. The J segment lost 5 bases and the V segment lost 0 bases, leaving 10 bases of the junction unmatched. Germline V gene data show CDR1 as MGHRA and CDR2 as YSYEKL. CDR3 sequence reads: CASSQDHPLAGVNEQYF. The CDR3, as DNA: TGCGCCAGCAGCCAAGATCATCCCCTAGCGGGAGTTAACGAGCAGTACTTC.

The chain links TRBV2 to TRBJ2-7, with TRBD1 matching 7 bases. The CDR3 runs 12 residues. From germline, CDR1 is SNHLY and CDR2 FYNNEI. After removal of 6 bases from V and 6 bases from J, the junction contained 5 bases not matched to a gene. The CDR3 region has the DNA TGTGCCAGCAGGCGACAGGGTGGCGAGCAGTACTTC. Protein: CASRRQGGEQYF.

The V call is TRBV5-6, the J call TRBJ2-7; D call uncertain. The germline V gene has CDR1 SGHDT and CDR2 YYEEEE. The V end was cut by 2 bases, the J end by 2 bases, with 14 bases between. The CDR3 loop spans 15 amino acids. The CDR3 sequence: CASSLIVGPTYEQYF. The DNA of the CDR3 is TGTGCCAGCAGCTTAATCGTCGGGCCGACCTACGAGCAGTACTTC.

This rearrangement joins TRBV6-6 to TRBJ2-2; 11 bases fit TRBD2. Germline V gives CDR1 MNHNY, CDR2 SVGAGI (reference sequence). After removal of 6 bases from V and 8 bases from J, the junction contained 2 bases not matched to a gene. The CDR3 is 13 residues long. CDR3 nucleotide sequence: TGTGCCAGCAGACTAGCGGGAGCTGGGGAGCTGTTTTTT. Its protein product is CASRLAGAGELFF.

V gene TRBV30 combines with J gene TRBJ2-1, with D tentatively TRBD1 or TRBD2 (5 bases each). This CDR3 has 17 residues. V dropped 4 bases and J dropped 4 bases, with 23 bases sitting between them. The germline CDR1 and CDR2 sequences are GTSNPN and SVGIG (reference sequence). In DNA, the CDR3 is TGTGCCTGGATACCGTACTTCCCCCGGGGCCTTTACAATGAGCAGTTCTTC. This sequence encodes CAWIPYFPRGLYNEQFF.

The chain combines TRBV7-9 with TRBJ2-1, with 10 positions matching TRBD2. V shed 1 base, J shed 0 bases, and the junction held 6 bases outside the gene matches. Germline loops: CDR1 SEHNR, CDR2 FQNEAQ (reference sequence). CDR3 size: 18 residues. The CDR3 loop reads CASSLVATSGNSYNEQFF. Here the CDR3 DNA reads TGTGCCAGCAGCTTAGTGGCTACTAGCGGGAACTCCTACAATGAGCAGTTCTTC. The whole variable domain, filled in from reference TRBV7-9 and TRBJ2-1, reads DTGVSQNPRHKITKRGQNVTFRCDPISEHNRLYWYRQTLGQGPEFLTYFQNEAQLEKSRLLSDRFSAERPKGSFSTLEIQRTEQGDSAMYLCASSLVATSGNSYNEQFFGPGTRLTVL.

This chain links TRBV9 with TRBJ1-1; D call uncertain. This CDR3 has 12 amino acids. CDR1 SGDLS and CDR2 YYNGEE come from the germline V gene. Trimming removed 6 bases from V and 0 bases from J, with 6 bases in between. This CDR3 reads CASKGLNTEAFF. Here the CDR3 DNA reads TGTGCCAGCAAGGGCCTGAACACTGAAGCTTTCTTT.